The clone carrying this TCR beta chain has a handful of counts. TCRdb analysed the 5' RACE reads with MiXCR anew, one entry per CDR3 protein. Of about 340,000 distinct CDR3 sequences listed, 14% are singletons. The junction had 9 bases not matched to a gene; V was cut back by 6 bases and J by 8 bases. CDR1 and CDR2 (germline): SGHRS, YFSETQ. The CDR3 runs 14 residues. This sample was included in a study of T-cell memory formation after mild COVID-19. The receptor's source is a man between 18 and 35 years old who had mild COVID-19 (a few samples of this study predate the infection). Cell type and time point are not known. V and J are TRBV5-1 and TRBJ2-1; 9 bases fit TRBD2. Material: PBMCs or a T cell subset sorted from them (not recorded which). The CDR3 DNA is TGCGCCAGCAACGGCGGGGGGGCCTTCGATGAGCAGTTCTTC. Encoded protein: CASNGGGAFDEQFF.